The present T cell receptor (beta chain) was sequenced within a study of human T cells and chemical hapten exposure. Whole blood, unfractionated, served as the material for total RNA extraction. TCRdb analysed the 5' RACE reads with MiXCR anew, one entry per CDR3 protein. This sample has about 81,000 distinct CDR3 sequences; about 16% occur once, and the top ten carry 6.8%. J lost 4 bases, V lost 5 bases, and 6 bases had no gene match. The CDR3 consists of 14 residues. Germline values: CDR1 SEHNR, CDR2 FQNEAQ (reference sequence). The source of this sequence is a female donor in good health. V is TRBV7-9 and J is TRBJ2-3, with 7 nucleotides matching TRBD2. This chain's CDR3 is CASSPGRSADTQYF. As DNA, the CDR3 is TGTGCCAGCAGCCCCGGGAGGTCGGCAGATACGCAGTATTTT.